This T cell receptor beta chain originates from a study of early T cells in non-severe SARS-CoV-2 infection. In the study overall: Sequencing input comprised bulk RNA from unsorted whole blood; chain pairing was not available.

Researchers attached unique molecular identifiers to individual cDNA molecules. Using its own MiXCR run on the 5' RACE reads, TCRdb lists one record per CDR3 protein. The profile shows roughly 48,000 distinct CDR3 sequences, approximately 4.1% of them singletons. Study-wide results and limits: VDJdb matching favored anti-spike CD8 responses, missing private and CD4 specificities.

A note on this clonotype: The antigen remains undetermined.

CDR3 length: 16 residues. From germline, CDR1 is WNHNN and CDR2 SYGVQD (reference sequence). With 3 bases clipped from V and 3 bases from J, the junction kept 7 bases outside the gene matches. This receptor was taken from an adult who was a healthcare worker with PCR-confirmed SARS-CoV-2 infection or an uninfected control (not recorded which). V and J are TRBV10-1 and TRBJ2-3; 9 bases map to TRBD1. Sequenced: whole blood. DNA for the CDR3: TGCGCCAGCAGTGACACAGGACAGGGGTGGACAGATACGCAGTATTTT. This translates into CASSDTGQGWTDTQYF.